The entry that follows covers one T cell receptor beta chain sequence. Its target is unknown. Vbeta (60) and Jbeta (13) primers were used in the PCR. Here immunoSEQ multiplex PCR was the method, and the copy in TCRdb shows in-frame clones only, minus some. The sample lists around 190,000 clones, roughly four fifths occurring once. Germline V gene data show CDR1 as MDHEN and CDR2 as SYDVKM. With 4 bases clipped from V and 5 bases from J, the junction kept 11 bases outside the gene matches. The CDR3 has 17 amino acids. This sample is drawn from a study of cytomegalovirus exposure and HLA in healthy donors. Study-level background: Earlier, roughly 180 million T cells were analyzed, and over 95 million unique TCR beta sequences were found among them.

Study conclusions and caveats: Available immune exposure information covered CMV serostatus only.

The chain uses TRBV28 and TRBJ1-6; 7 bases map to TRBD1. The receptor comes from a man younger than 40 in good health and CMV-seronegative. The sample was PBMCs. The CDR3 DNA reads as TGTGCCAGCAGTTATAAAACCGGGACAGTTCATAATTCACCCCTCCACTTT. It yields the protein CASSYKTGTVHNSPLHF.